This T cell receptor (beta chain) appears in the sequencing data of a study of early T cells in non-severe SARS-CoV-2 infection. This clonotype was counted many times. The antigen is undetermined. Notes on the study in general: Private and CD4 specificities were missed by VDJdb matching, which favored anti-spike CD8 responses.

CDR3 length: 12 amino acids. The germline V and J ends were trimmed by 4 bases and 7 bases, with 10 bases remaining between them. Per the germline V gene, CDR1 is MNHNS and CDR2 is SASEGT. Attached unique molecular identifiers marked individual cDNA molecules. TCRdb reprocessed the 5' RACE reads with MiXCR, giving one entry per CDR3 protein. The table lists tens of thousands of distinct CDR3 sequences, around 5.2% of them singletons. V gene TRBV6-1 combines with J gene TRBJ1-1; no definite D call. Material: whole blood. The sequence was collected from an adult who was a healthcare worker with PCR-confirmed SARS-CoV-2 infection or an uninfected control (not recorded which). CDR3 loop: CASSGMRGEAFF. The CDR3 DNA is TGTGCCAGCAGTGGGATGCGGGGTGAAGCTTTCTTT.